Listed here are 18 T cell receptor beta chains from one sample, sequenced in a study of CD8 T cells in ankylosing spondylitis. TCRdb reanalysed the 5' RACE reads using MiXCR and keeps one entry per CDR3 protein. This table holds about 100,000 distinct CDR3 sequences, 24% found once. The sample was synovial fluid, either unsorted or a sorted T cell fraction (not recorded which). These receptor sequences come from a male donor with ankylosing spondylitis.

V gene TRBV12-3 or TRBV12-4 combines with J gene TRBJ1-4; no clear D gene. CDR3 length: 14 residues. V lost 6 bases to trimming and J lost 5 bases, with 13 bases between them. The CDR3 nucleotides are TGTGCCAGCAGCCGGGTTGGAGGGAATGAAAAACTGTTTTTT. Translated: CASSRVGGNEKLFF.

The chain joins TRBV11-1 to TRBJ2-3; the match to TRBD2 covers 11 bases. The CDR3 covers 18 residues. V was pared by 4 bases and J by 6 bases, with 15 bases of the junction left unmatched. Germline V gives CDR1 SGHAT, CDR2 FQDESV (reference sequence). The CDR3, as DNA: TGTGCCAGCAGCTCCCCTTTTGCGGGACTAGCGGCCTCGGATACGCAGTATTTT. This encodes CASSSPFAGLAASDTQYF.

CDR3 in amino acids: CASKPERRTGELFF. CDR3 nucleotide sequence: TGTGCCAGTAAGCCGGAAAGGAGGACCGGGGAGCTGTTTTTT. The chain is built from TRBV19 and TRBJ2-2, with a possible D match to TRBD2 (5 bases). This CDR3 has 14 residues. From germline, CDR1 is LNHDA and CDR2 SQIVND (reference sequence). The V and J ends lost 7 bases and 5 bases respectively, with 14 bases between them.

The rearrangement uses TRBV15 and TRBJ1-2; D remains unclear. The CDR3 loop spans 14 amino acids. Trimming cost V 3 bases and J 4 bases, with 12 bases left between them. Germline V CDR1 and CDR2: LNHNV, YYDKDF (reference sequence). CDR3 DNA: TGTGCCACCAGCAGTGGCGATCGGGGCTATGGCTACACCTTC. Its translation: CATSSGDRGYGYTF.

V is TRBV7-2 and J is TRBJ2-7; 14 bases match TRBD2. This CDR3 has 15 residues. With 4 bases clipped from V and 2 bases from J, the junction kept 1 base outside the gene matches. Germline lookup yields CDR1 SGHTA and CDR2 FQGNSA. CDR3 DNA sequence: TGTGCCAGCAGCTCGACTAGCGGGAGGGCCTACGAGCAGTACTTC. Its protein is CASSSTSGRAYEQYF. Based on the CDR3 plus reference TRBV7-2 and TRBJ2-7, the full variable domain is GAGVSQSPSNKVTEKGKDVELRCDPISGHTALYWYRQSLGQGLEFLIYFQGNSAPDKSGLPSDRFSAERTGGSVSTLTIQRTQQEDSAVYLCASSSTSGRAYEQYFGPGTRLTVT.

The chain links TRBV5-1 to TRBJ1-3; 7 bases line up with TRBD1. V trimming: 4 bases; J trimming: 3 bases; junction bases outside the gene matches: 7. Germline assignment: CDR1 SGHRS and CDR2 YFSETQ. The CDR3 consists of 15 residues. CDR3 region: CASSQTGTYGNTIYF. The CDR3 bases are TGCGCCAGCAGCCAGACAGGGACGTATGGAAACACCATATATTTT. The full variable domain, completed using reference TRBV5-1 and TRBJ1-3, is KAGVTQTPRYLIKTRGQQVTLSCSPISGHRSVSWYQQTPGQGLQFLFEYFSETQRNKGNFPGRFSGRQFSNSRSEMNVSTLELGDSALYLCASSQTGTYGNTIYFGEGSWLTVV.

This sequence joins TRBV7-2 and TRBJ2-1, with 9 nucleotides matching TRBD2. Per the germline V gene, CDR1 is SGHTA and CDR2 is FQGNSA. The CDR3 has 16 amino acids. Losses at the gene ends were 5 bases for V and 6 bases for J; bases not matched to a gene: 11. CDR3 protein: CASSLHGAGGFNEQFF. CDR3 in DNA: TGTGCCAGCAGCCTTCACGGTGCGGGAGGGTTCAATGAGCAGTTCTTC. Supplemented by reference TRBV7-2 and TRBJ2-1, the full variable domain reads GAGVSQSPSNKVTEKGKDVELRCDPISGHTALYWYRQSLGQGLEFLIYFQGNSAPDKSGLPSDRFSAERTGGSVSTLTIQRTQQEDSAVYLCASSLHGAGGFNEQFFGPGTRLTVL.

There are many counts of this clonotype. V and J are TRBV5-5 and TRBJ2-3; 7 bases agree with TRBD2. The CDR3 is 16 amino acids. CDR1 is SGHKS and CDR2 is YYEKEE in the germline V gene (reference sequence). With V trimmed by 0 bases and J by 0 bases, 4 bases remained unmatched. DNA for the CDR3: TGTGCCAGCAGCTTGGCTAGCGGTATAAGCACAGATACGCAGTATTTT. Its translation: CASSLASGISTDTQYF.

The J gene is TRBJ1-2, the V gene TRBV5-1, with a tentative D call TRBD1 (6 bases). The ends were cut back, 4 bases at V and 1 base at J, with 11 bases in the middle. This CDR3 has 14 amino acids. CDR1 is SGHRS and CDR2 is YFSETQ in the germline V gene. CDR3 sequence: CASSTDSVNYGYTF. The CDR3 DNA reads TGCGCCAGCAGCACGGACAGCGTTAACTATGGCTACACCTTC.

This clonotype was detected only a few times. In DNA, the CDR3 is TGTGCCACCAGCAGAGGGGGCAGAAATAATTCACCCCTCCACTTT. It codes for CATSRGGRNNSPLHF. The chain employs TRBV15 and TRBJ1-6, with TRBD1 as a possible D gene (5 bases). Germline V CDR1 and CDR2: LNHNV, YYDKDF (reference sequence). The CDR3 contains 15 residues. Trimming shortened V by 1 base and J by 5 bases, and 9 bases separated the two germline ends.

The genes are TRBV29-1 and TRBJ2-3; D may be TRBD1 (6 bases). V lost 3 bases and J lost 9, with 19 bases in between. Germline assignment: CDR1 SQVTM and CDR2 ANQGSEA. This CDR3 is 14 amino acids long. CDR3 in amino acids: CSVESTTGEWTQYF. The CDR3 DNA reads TGCAGCGTTGAGAGCACGACAGGCGAATGGACGCAGTATTTT.

Only a few counts were recorded for this clonotype. The rearrangement links TRBV20-1 to TRBJ2-7, with 9 positions matching TRBD1. Unmatched junction bases numbered 8, after V lost 4 bases and J lost 4 bases. Germline loops: CDR1 DFQATT, CDR2 SNEGSKA (reference sequence). The CDR3 spans 14 residues. Written as DNA, the CDR3 is TGCAGTGCTAACACAGGGGGCGGAGAATACGAGCAGTACTTC. Translation gives CSANTGGGEYEQYF.

The sample holds a few counts of this clonotype. The CDR3 sequence is CSASLNRGRVNIQYF. CDR3 nucleotide sequence: TGCAGTGCTAGTTTGAACAGGGGGCGCGTGAACATTCAGTACTTC. This chain links TRBV20-1 with TRBJ2-4; 9 bases align to TRBD1. Germline loops: CDR1 DFQATT, CDR2 SNEGSKA (reference sequence). The CDR3 is made up of 15 amino acids. With 3 bases clipped from V and 7 bases from J, the junction kept 10 bases outside the gene matches.

V usage is TRBV20-1 and J usage is TRBJ1-2, with a tentative D call TRBD1 (5 bases). The CDR3 loop spans 14 amino acids. Germline CDR1 and CDR2: DFQATT and SNEGSKA (reference sequence). V was clipped by 3 bases and J by 3 bases, with 14 bases between them. DNA of the CDR3: TGCAGTGCTAGCTTCATCTCGGGGGACTATGGCTACACCTTC. It yields the protein CSASFISGDYGYTF.

This clonotype was picked up a small number of times. The V and J genes are TRBV2 and TRBJ1-1, with D unresolved. Germline-derived CDR1 and CDR2 are SNHLY and FYNNEI. The CDR3 extends over 11 amino acids. Trimming shortened V by 7 bases and J by 9 bases, and 12 bases separated the two germline ends. CDR3 sequence: CASNPDGQAFF. CDR3 nucleotides: TGTGCCAGCAACCCCGACGGCCAAGCTTTCTTT. The whole variable domain, remainder taken from reference TRBV2 and TRBJ1-1, is EPEVTQTPSHQVTQMGQEVILRCVPISNHLYFYWYRQILGQKVEFLVSFYNNEISEKSEIFDDQFSVERPDGSNFTLKIRSTKLEDSAMYFCASNPDGQAFFGQGTRLTVV.

This clonotype has a count of ten or more. The J gene is TRBJ2-1, the V gene TRBV6-2 or TRBV6-3; D remains unclear. The CDR3 is made up of 11 amino acids. Trimming left V 6 bases short and J 14 bases short, with 14 bases between. Germline CDR1 is MNHEY and CDR2 is SVGEGT. DNA for the CDR3: TGTGCCAGCAGCGCCGGGCCAGACGAGTTCTTC. Residues: CASSAGPDEFF.

This chain links TRBV10-2 with TRBJ2-3, with D uncertain. This CDR3 has 16 amino acids. Germline assignment: CDR1 WSHSY and CDR2 SAAADI. The V gene lost 3 bases and the J gene lost 3 bases, with 16 bases spanning the gap. The chain's CDR3 is CASSDPRAERTDTQYF. CDR3 nucleotide sequence: TGCGCCAGCAGTGACCCCCGCGCCGAGAGGACAGATACGCAGTATTTT.

This clonotype turned up a few times. The V gene is TRBV14, the J gene TRBJ1-2, with 8 bases that match TRBD1. Per germline, CDR1 SGHDN and CDR2 FVKESK. The V segment lost 4 bases and the J segment 4 bases; nucleotides outside the gene matches: 2. There are 13 residues in the CDR3. The CDR3 nucleotides read TGTGCCAGCAGCCCCGACAGGGGCTATGGCTACACCTTC. Its translation: CASSPDRGYGYTF.